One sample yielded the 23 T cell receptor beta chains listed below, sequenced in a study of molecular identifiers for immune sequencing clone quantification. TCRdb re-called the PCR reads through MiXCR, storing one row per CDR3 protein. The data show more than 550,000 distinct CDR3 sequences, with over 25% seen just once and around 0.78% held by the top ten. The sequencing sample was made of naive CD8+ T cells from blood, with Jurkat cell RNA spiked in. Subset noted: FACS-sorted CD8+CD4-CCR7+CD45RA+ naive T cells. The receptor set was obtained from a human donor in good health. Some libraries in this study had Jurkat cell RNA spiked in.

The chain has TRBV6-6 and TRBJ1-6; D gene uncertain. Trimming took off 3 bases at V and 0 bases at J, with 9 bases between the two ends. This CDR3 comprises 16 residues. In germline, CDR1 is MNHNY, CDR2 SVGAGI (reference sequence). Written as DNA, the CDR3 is TGTGCCAGCAGTTATAGCGGTCGCTCCTATAATTCACCCCTCCACTTT. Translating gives CASSYSGRSYNSPLHF.

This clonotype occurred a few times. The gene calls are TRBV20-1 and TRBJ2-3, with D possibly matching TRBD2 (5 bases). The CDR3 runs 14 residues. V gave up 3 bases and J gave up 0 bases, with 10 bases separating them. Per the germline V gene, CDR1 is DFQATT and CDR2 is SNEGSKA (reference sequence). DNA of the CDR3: TGCAGTGCTAGTAGCTGGACTAGCACAGATACGCAGTATTTT. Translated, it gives CSASSWTSTDTQYF.

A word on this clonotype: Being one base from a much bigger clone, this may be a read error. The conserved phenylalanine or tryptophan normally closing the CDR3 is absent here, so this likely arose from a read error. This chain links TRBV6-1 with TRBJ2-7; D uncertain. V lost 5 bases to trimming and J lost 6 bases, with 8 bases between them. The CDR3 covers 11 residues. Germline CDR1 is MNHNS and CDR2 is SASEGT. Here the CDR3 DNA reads TGTGCCAGCAGTCTTAACATCGAGCAGTACCTC. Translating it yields CASSLNIEQYL.

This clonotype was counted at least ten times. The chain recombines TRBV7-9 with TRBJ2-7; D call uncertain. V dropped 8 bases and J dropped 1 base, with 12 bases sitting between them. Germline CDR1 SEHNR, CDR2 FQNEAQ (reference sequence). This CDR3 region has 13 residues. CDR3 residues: CASSAARSYEQYF. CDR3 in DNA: TGTGCCAGCTCCGCTGCCCGTTCCTACGAGCAGTACTTC.

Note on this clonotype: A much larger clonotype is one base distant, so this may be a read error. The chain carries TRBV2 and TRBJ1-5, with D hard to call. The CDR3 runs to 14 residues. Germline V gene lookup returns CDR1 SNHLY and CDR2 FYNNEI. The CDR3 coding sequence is TGTGCCAGCAGTGAAGGACATAGCGATCAGCCCCAGCATTTT. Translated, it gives CASSEGHSDQPQHF.

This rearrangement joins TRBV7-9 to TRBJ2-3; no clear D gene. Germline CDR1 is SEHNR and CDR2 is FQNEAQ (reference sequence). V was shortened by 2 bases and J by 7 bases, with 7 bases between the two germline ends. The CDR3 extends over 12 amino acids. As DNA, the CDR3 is TGTGCCAGCAGCTTAACGGGTCATACGCAGTATTTT. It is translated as CASSLTGHTQYF.

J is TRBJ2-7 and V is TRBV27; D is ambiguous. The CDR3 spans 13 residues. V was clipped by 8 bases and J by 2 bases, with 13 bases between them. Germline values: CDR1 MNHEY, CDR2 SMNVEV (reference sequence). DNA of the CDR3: TGTGCCAGCGGTCTCGGAGAGGCCTACGAGCAGTACTTC. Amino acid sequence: CASGLGEAYEQYF.

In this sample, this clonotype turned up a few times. For the CDR3, the DNA is TGTGCCAGCAGCTTAGAGGCAGCGAGCTACGAGCAGTACTTC. Its protein is CASSLEAASYEQYF. The rearrangement links TRBV11-2 to TRBJ2-7, with D uncertain. This CDR3 spans 14 amino acids. The germline gives CDR1 SGHAT, CDR2 FQNNGV. V lost 0 bases and J lost 3, with 9 bases in between. Using reference TRBV11-2 and TRBJ2-7 for the parts outside the CDR3, the full variable domain is EAGVAQSPRYKIIEKRQSVAFWCNPISGHATLYWYQQILGQGPKLLIQFQNNGVVDDSQLPKDRFSAERLKGVDSTLKIQPAKLEDSAVYLCASSLEAASYEQYFGPGTRLTVT.

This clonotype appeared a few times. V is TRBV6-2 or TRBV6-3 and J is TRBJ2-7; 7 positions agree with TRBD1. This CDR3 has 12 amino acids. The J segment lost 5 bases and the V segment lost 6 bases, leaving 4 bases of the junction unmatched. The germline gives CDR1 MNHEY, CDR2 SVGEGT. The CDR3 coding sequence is TGTGCCAGCAGGACAGGGAAGAACGAGCAGTACTTC. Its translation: CASRTGKNEQYF.

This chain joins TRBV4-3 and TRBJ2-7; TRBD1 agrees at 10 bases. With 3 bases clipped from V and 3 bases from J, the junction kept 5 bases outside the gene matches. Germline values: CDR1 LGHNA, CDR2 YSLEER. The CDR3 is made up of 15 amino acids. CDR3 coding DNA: TGCGCCAGCAGCCAGCAGACAGGGGGCCACTACGAGCAGTACTTC. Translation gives CASSQQTGGHYEQYF.

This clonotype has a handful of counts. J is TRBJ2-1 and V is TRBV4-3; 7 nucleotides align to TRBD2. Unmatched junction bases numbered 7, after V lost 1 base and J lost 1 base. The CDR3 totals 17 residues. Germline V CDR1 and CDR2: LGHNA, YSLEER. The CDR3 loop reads CASSQARGVASYNEQFF. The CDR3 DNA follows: TGCGCCAGCAGCCAAGCTCGGGGGGTCGCGTCCTACAATGAGCAGTTCTTC.

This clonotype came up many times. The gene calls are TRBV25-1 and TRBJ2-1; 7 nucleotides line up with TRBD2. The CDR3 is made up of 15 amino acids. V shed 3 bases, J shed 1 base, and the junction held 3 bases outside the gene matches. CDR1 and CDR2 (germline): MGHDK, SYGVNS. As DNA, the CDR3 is TGTGCCAGCAGTGATTGGGGGGGTTCCTACAATGAGCAGTTCTTC. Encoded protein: CASSDWGGSYNEQFF.

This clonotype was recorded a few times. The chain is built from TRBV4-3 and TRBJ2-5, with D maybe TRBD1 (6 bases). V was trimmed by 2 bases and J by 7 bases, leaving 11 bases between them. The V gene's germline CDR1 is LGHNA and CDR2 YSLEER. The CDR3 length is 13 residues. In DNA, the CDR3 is TGCGCCAGCAGCCAACAACAGGGAGCGACCCAGTACTTC. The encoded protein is CASSQQQGATQYF.

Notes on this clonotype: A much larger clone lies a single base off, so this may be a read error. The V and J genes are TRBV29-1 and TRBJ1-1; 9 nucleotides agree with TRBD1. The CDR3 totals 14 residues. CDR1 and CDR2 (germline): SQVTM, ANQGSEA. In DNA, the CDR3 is TGCGGCGTTGGTGGGGGACAGGGTGAAACTGAAGCTTTCTTT. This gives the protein CGVGGGQGETEAFF.

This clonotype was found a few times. The CDR3 loop is CASSTGGLSYEQYF. CDR3 DNA sequence: TGTGCCAGCAGCACAGGGGGACTCTCCTACGAGCAGTACTTC. The chain is built from TRBV7-6 and TRBJ2-7; 8 bases fit TRBD1. V shed 5 bases and J 0 bases; nucleotides not matched to a gene: 3. Germline-derived CDR1 and CDR2 are SGHVS and FNYEAQ. This CDR3 is 14 amino acids long. Drawing the rest from reference TRBV7-6 and TRBJ2-7, the complete variable domain is GAGVSQSPRYKVTKRGQDVALRCDPISGHVSLYWYRQALGQGPEFLTYFNYEAQQDKSGLPNDRFSAERPEGSISTLTIQRTEQRDSAMYRCASSTGGLSYEQYFGPGTRLTVT.

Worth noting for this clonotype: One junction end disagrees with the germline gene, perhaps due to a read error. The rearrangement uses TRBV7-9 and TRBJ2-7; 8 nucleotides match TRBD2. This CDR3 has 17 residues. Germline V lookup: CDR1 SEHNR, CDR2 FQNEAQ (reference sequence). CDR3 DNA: TGTGCCAGCAGCCCACTAGCGGAGGGGCCAGACTCCTACGGGCAGTACTTC. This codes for CASSPLAEGPDSYGQYF. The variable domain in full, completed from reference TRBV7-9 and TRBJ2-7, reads DTGVSQNPRHKITKRGQNVTFRCDPISEHNRLYWYRQTLGQGPEFLTYFQNEAQLEKSRLLSDRFSAERPKGSFSTLEIQRTEQGDSAMYLCASSPLAEGPDSYGQYFGPGTRLTVT.

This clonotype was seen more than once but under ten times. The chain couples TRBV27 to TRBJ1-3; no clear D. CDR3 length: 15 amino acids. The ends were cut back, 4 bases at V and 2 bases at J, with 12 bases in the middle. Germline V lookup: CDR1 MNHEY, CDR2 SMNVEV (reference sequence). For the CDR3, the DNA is TGTGCCAGCAGTTCGGACGGAAGCCCTGGAAACACCATATATTTT. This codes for CASSSDGSPGNTIYF.

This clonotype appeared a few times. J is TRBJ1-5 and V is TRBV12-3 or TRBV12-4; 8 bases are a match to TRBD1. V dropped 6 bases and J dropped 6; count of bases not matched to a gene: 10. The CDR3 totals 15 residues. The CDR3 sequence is CASSPGQGGIQPQHF. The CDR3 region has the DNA TGTGCCAGCAGCCCTGGACAGGGAGGGATTCAGCCCCAGCATTTT.

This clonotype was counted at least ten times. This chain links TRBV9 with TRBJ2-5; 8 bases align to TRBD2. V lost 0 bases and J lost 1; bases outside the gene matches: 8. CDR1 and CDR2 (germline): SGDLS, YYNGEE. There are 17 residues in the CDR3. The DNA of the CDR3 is TGTGCCAGCAGCGTAGGCCATAGCGGGGCCCGCCAAGAGACCCAGTACTTC. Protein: CASSVGHSGARQETQYF.

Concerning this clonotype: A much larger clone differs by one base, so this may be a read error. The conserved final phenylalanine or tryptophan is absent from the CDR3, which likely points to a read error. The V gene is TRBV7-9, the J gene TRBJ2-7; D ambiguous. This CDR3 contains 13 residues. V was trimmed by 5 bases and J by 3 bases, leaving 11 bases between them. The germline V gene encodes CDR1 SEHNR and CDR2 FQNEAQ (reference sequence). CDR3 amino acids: CASSPATYYEQYL. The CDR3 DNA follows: TGTGCCAGCAGCCCGGCGACTTACTACGAGCAGTACTTA.

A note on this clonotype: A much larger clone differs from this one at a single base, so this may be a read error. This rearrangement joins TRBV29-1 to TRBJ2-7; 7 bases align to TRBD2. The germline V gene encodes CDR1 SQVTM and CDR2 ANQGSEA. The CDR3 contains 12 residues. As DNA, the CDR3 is TGCAGCGTGATTAGCGGGTCCTACGTGCAGTACTTC. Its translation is CSVISGSYVQYF.

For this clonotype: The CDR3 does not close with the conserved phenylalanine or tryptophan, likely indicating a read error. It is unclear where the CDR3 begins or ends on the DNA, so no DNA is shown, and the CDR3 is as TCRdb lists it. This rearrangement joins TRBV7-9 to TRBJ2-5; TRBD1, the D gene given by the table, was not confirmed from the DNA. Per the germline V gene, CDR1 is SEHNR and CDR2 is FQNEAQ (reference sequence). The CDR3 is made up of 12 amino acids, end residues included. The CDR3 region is CASSPNSGHAIL.

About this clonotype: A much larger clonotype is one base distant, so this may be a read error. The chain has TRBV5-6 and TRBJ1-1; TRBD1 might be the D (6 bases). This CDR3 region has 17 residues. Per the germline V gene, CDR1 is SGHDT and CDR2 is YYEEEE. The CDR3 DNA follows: TGTGCCAGCAGCTTGGGCAGGGGAAATAATTTGAACACTGAAGGTTTCTTT. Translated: CASSLGRGNNLNTEGFF.